This TCR beta chain was captured by sequencing in a study of CD8+ T cells in alopecia areata. Study-wide findings and caveats: Lesional scalp, notably in alopecia totalis/universalis, had clonality above that of normal scalp. Patients showed less clear TCR sequence sharing than mice, possibly partly because of HLA diversity.

Comment on this clone: Its antigen is as yet unknown.

The germline V gene has CDR1 MNHEY and CDR2 SMNVEV (reference sequence). V lost 2 bases, J lost 7 bases, and 9 bases lay in between. CDR3 size: 13 residues. Treatment: oral pan-JAK inhibitor, 5-10 mg twice daily. A FACSAria was used to sort CD4+ and CD8+ T cells. These cells came from PBMCs. Following extraction, RNA underwent reverse transcription to cDNA, which served as the sequencing template. Produced via immunoSEQ multiplex PCR; TCRdb's table is partial and in-frame only. The sample gives some 200,000 clones, 45% to 65% of which show up once; around 3% is in the top ten. This chain uses TRBV27 with TRBJ1-5; D remains unclear. This TCR was sampled from a human donor with alopecia areata. The specimen was CD4+ T cells sorted from blood, collected at week 4, from a patient treated with tofacitinib. CDR3 nucleotide sequence: TGTGCCAGCAGTTTAGTGCCGAACCAGCCCCAGCATTTT. It specifies CASSLVPNQPQHF.